The rows below give T cell receptor beta chains drawn from one sample of a study of tumor and adjacent non-tumor tissue in lung cancer. One entry per CDR3 protein, called by TCRdb with MiXCR from the multiplex PCR reads. The table has under 150,000 distinct CDR3 sequences, about 66% seen once; the top ten hold roughly 12%. What was sequenced was lung tumor tissue. These receptors originate from a man aged 25-40 years with non-small cell lung cancer. Each CDR3 is given with its conserved first and last residue. A D gene is named only where the DNA matches it firmly. Not all rows give a size; the values are once, few, many and, for expanded clones, a class.

V gene	clone size	D gene	J gene	CDR3 DNA	CDR3 protein
TRBV4-2	NA	NA	TRBJ2-2	TGTGCCAGCAGGCAAGATCTAGTGGGAGGAACCGGGGAGCTGTTTTTT	CASRQDLVGGTGELFF
TRBV7-2	few	TRBD2	TRBJ2-1	TGTGCCAGCGCCCTCACTAGCGGGGGGTCCCGAGAGGCCCAGTTCTTC	CASALTSGGSREAQFF
TRBV6-1	NA	NA	TRBJ1-6	TGTGCCAACAGGAGACAGGAGGTAATCGGTTCACCCCTCCACTTT	CANRRQEVIGSPLHF
TRBV20-1	many	NA	TRBJ2-1	TGCAGTGCCGACCCAGGGGGGGGGTTGAATGAGCAGTTCTTC	CSADPGGGLNEQFF
TRBV10-3	many	NA	TRBJ1-1	TGTGCCATCAGGCCGTGGGGTGGGGTTGGCACTGAAGCTTTCTTT	CAIRPWGGVGTEAFF
TRBV11-2	NA	NA	TRBJ2-7	TGTGCCAGCAGCCCCCGACGGCTGGTGGGCTACGAGCAGTACTTC	CASSPRRLVGYEQYF
TRBV20-1	NA	NA	TRBJ1-1	TGCAGTGCTAGAGATAGATGGGGCGCGGGGAACACTGGAGCTTTCTTT	CSARDRWGAGNTGAFF
TRBV12-3/TRBV12-4	many	NA	TRBJ2-2	TGTGCCAGCACCCCGTCAACTAGAAGCGCCGGGGAGCTGTTTTTT	CASTPSTRSAGELFF
TRBV11-2	medium-sized	TRBD1	TRBJ2-2	TGTGCCAGCAGCCCCCGACAGGGGACGAACACCGGGGAGCTGTTTTTT	CASSPRQGTNTGELFF
TRBV24-1	few	NA	TRBJ2-5	TGTGCCACCGACGGGGGTCCGGGACTCTGGAGAGGGACCCAGTACTTC	CATDGGPGLWRGTQYF
TRBV5-1	NA	NA	TRBJ2-1	TGCGCCAGCTCAACTTCTCTAGTGGGGGGCGGTGAGCAGTTCTTC	CASSTSLVGGGEQFF
TRBV5-1	NA	NA	TRBJ2-3	TGCGCCAGCAGGACAGGTCCAGATACGCAGTATTTT	CASRTGPDTQYF
TRBV20-1	many	NA	TRBJ2-7	TGCAGTGCCAGTGGGAGAGGGCAGGGCGACGAGCAGTACTTC	CSASGRGQGDEQYF
TRBV12-3/TRBV12-4	few	TRBD1	TRBJ2-1	TGTGCCAGCAGGGACAGGGGGGCGGTGTTCTTC	CASRDRGAVFF
TRBV6-5	many	TRBD1	TRBJ2-5	TGTGCCAGCAGTTACGTCGAGGGGGCCGCTAGAACCCAGTACTTC	CASSYVEGAARTQYF
TRBV15	NA	NA	TRBJ2-1	TGTGCCACCAGCAGGGCGGGACAGTACAATGAGCAGTTCTTC	CATSRAGQYNEQFF
TRBV5-1	few	NA	TRBJ2-2	TGCGCCAGCAGCTTGGCAGACCAACACACCGGGGAGCTGTTTTTT	CASSLADQHTGELFF
TRBV4-2	NA	NA	TRBJ2-7	TGTGCCAGCAGCCAAGAATGGAAGGGGGGGGGCGAGCAGTACTTC	CASSQEWKGGGEQYF
TRBV10-3	many	TRBD2	TRBJ2-5	TGTGCCATCAGTGAGTGGGGGGGACAAGAGACCCAGTACTTC	CAISEWGGQETQYF
TRBV29-1	NA	NA	TRBJ2-1	TGCAGCGTTCTGGGCCGGAGTGGGAATGAGCAGTTCTTC	CSVLGRSGNEQFF
TRBV20-1	NA	TRBD1	TRBJ2-7	TGCAGTGCTACTCGGAACAGGGGCTTCTACGAGCAGTACTTC	CSATRNRGFYEQYF
TRBV11-2	NA	NA	TRBJ2-1	TGTAGCAGCAGCGATCTAGCGACAGCATACAATGAGCAGTTCTTC	CSSSDLATAYNEQFF
TRBV20-1	NA	NA	TRBJ2-1	TGCAGTGCTGGAGGCACAGCGTACAATGAGCAGTTCTTC	CSAGGTAYNEQFF
TRBV12-3/TRBV12-4	NA	NA	TRBJ2-1	TGTGCCTGCAGATCTGGTCTCAGGGATGAACAGTTCTTC	CACRSGLRDEQFF
TRBV5-1	NA	NA	TRBJ2-1	TGCGCCAGCAGCTTGGGACAGACCTATAATGAGCAGTTCTTC	CASSLGQTYNEQFF
TRBV6-2/TRBV6-3	NA	TRBD1	TRBJ1-5	TGTGCCGGCAGCAAGGGGGCAGTTAGCAATCAGCCCCAGCATTTT	CAGSKGAVSNQPQHF
TRBV6-5	NA	TRBD2	TRBJ2-3	TGTGCCAGCAGTGCTAGCGGGGGCATAGATATGCAGTATTTT	CASSASGGIDMQYF
TRBV6-5	NA	TRBD1	TRBJ2-7	TGTGCCAGTAGTTACTCTACGGCAGAGGGACAGCGCGAGCAGTACTTC	CASSYSTAEGQREQYF
TRBV12-3/TRBV12-4	NA	TRBD2	TRBJ2-1	TGTGCCAGCAGGCTAGCGGGAGCAGGGAACAATGAGCAGTTCTTC	CASRLAGAGNNEQFF
TRBV6-1	NA	NA	TRBJ2-5	TGTGTCAGCAGTGAAGATTTGGGGACCCAGTACTTC	CVSSEDLGTQYF
TRBV25-1	few	NA	TRBJ2-7	TGTGCCAGCAGTGATCTCGGGCCCAGCTCCTACGAGCAGTACTTC	CASSDLGPSSYEQYF
TRBV19	NA	NA	TRBJ1-1	TGTGCCAGTAAAGGGAACACTGAAGCTTTCTTT	CASKGNTEAFF
TRBV20-1	many	NA	TRBJ2-3	TGCAGTGCTAGACAAGGGGGACCAGATACGCAGTATTTT	CSARQGGPDTQYF
TRBV11-3	many	TRBD2	TRBJ2-1	TGTGCCAGCAGCTTAGATATACTAGCGATCACACAGGAGCAGTTCTTC	CASSLDILAITQEQFF
TRBV11-2	NA	NA	TRBJ2-1	TGTGCCAACAGCTTAGAGGGCCGCGGCTATTACAATGAGCAGTTCTTC	CANSLEGRGYYNEQFF
TRBV15	NA	NA	TRBJ1-1	TGTGCCACCAGCAGAGGTTACCAGCCTGAAGCTTTCTTT	CATSRGYQPEAFF
TRBV4-3	NA	TRBD2	TRBJ2-3	TGCGCCAGCAGCCAACAACTAGCGGTTCCCACCGCTGGCACAGATACGCAGTATTTT	CASSQQLAVPTAGTDTQYF
TRBV13	NA	NA	TRBJ2-7	TGTGCCAGCAGCTTACCCGGGGACGAGTACGAGCAGTACTTC	CASSLPGDEYEQYF
TRBV7-2	once	TRBD2	TRBJ2-7	TGTGCCAGCAACTTAGGTCAGCGGGGGGTCACCTACGAGCAGTACTTC	CASNLGQRGVTYEQYF
TRBV18	NA	TRBD1	TRBJ1-3	TGTGCCAGCTCACGGACAGGTCTCTCTGGAAACACCATATATTTT	CASSRTGLSGNTIYF
TRBV20-1	NA	NA	TRBJ2-1	TGCAGTTTCCTAGGTGCTAGCGCAACATTCTCCTACAATGAGCAGTTCTTC	CSFLGASATFSYNEQFF
TRBV11-2	NA	NA	TRBJ2-2	TGTGCCAACAGCCCTGGAACAGGACTAAACACCGGGGAGCTGTTTTTT	CANSPGTGLNTGELFF
TRBV11-3	NA	NA	TRBJ2-7	TGTGGCAGCAGCTTAACATGTTATGAGCAGTACTTC	CGSSLTCYEQYF
TRBV11-2	once	TRBD2	TRBJ2-1	TGTGCCAGTAGCTTTAATGCGGGAGGGAATATTGAGCAGTTCTTC	CASSFNAGGNIEQFF
TRBV24-1	many	TRBD1	TRBJ2-2	TGTGCCACCAGTGATGACAGGGACACCGGGGAGCTGTTTTTT	CATSDDRDTGELFF
TRBV12-3/TRBV12-4	many	NA	TRBJ2-4	TGTGCCAGCAGACTAGGGGTAGCCAAAAACATTCAGTACTTC	CASRLGVAKNIQYF
TRBV5-1	few	TRBD1	TRBJ2-5	TGCGCCAGCAGCTTGGGAGCCGGGACAGTTGAAGAGACCCAGTACTTC	CASSLGAGTVEETQYF
TRBV7-2	NA	TRBD2	TRBJ2-5	TGTGCCAGCAGCGCTGTAGCGGGCGGACATGAGACCCAGTACTTC	CASSAVAGGHETQYF
TRBV20-1	NA	NA	TRBJ2-7	TGCAGTGCTAGCAGACGGGCTGTCGACGAGCAGTACTTC	CSASRRAVDEQYF
TRBV29-1	NA	NA	TRBJ2-3	TGCAGCGTTGTTATGTACAGCCCAACTTATATGCAGTATTTT	CSVVMYSPTYMQYF
TRBV20-1	NA	TRBD1	TRBJ1-6	TGCAGTGCTAGCGGGGGACAGGGGCAATCACCCCTCCACTTT	CSASGGQGQSPLHF
TRBV6-1	NA	TRBD1	TRBJ1-5	TGTACCAGCAGGGCCGGGACAGCCGGCAATCAGCCCCAGCATTTT	CTSRAGTAGNQPQHF
TRBV11-2	NA	NA	TRBJ1-1	TGTGCCAACAGCTTGATTGGGGACGGGACTGAAGCTTCCTTT	CANSLIGDGTEASF
TRBV5-1	NA	TRBD2	TRBJ2-3	TGCGCCAGCAGGAGGACTAGCGGTGACACAGATACGCAGTATTTT	CASRRTSGDTDTQYF
TRBV6-5	many	NA	TRBJ2-1	TGTGCCAGCATCCCTGGAGAGGGCGGTGAGCAGTTCTTC	CASIPGEGGEQFF
TRBV6-2/TRBV6-3	NA	NA	TRBJ2-7	TGTGCCAGCAGTTACTCAGGGAGGTCAACCTACGAGCAGTACTTC	CASSYSGRSTYEQYF
TRBV11-2	once	TRBD2	TRBJ2-3	TGTGCCAGCAGCTCCGGACTAGCGGGGCCACACAGTACGCAGTATTTT	CASSSGLAGPHSTQYF
TRBV12-5	few	NA	TRBJ1-1	TGTGCTAGTGGCCTCGGAGGAGTAGCTTTCTTT	CASGLGGVAFF
TRBV29-1	once	NA	TRBJ2-3	TGCAGCGTTGGTATGACAGATACGCAATATTTT	CSVGMTDTQYF